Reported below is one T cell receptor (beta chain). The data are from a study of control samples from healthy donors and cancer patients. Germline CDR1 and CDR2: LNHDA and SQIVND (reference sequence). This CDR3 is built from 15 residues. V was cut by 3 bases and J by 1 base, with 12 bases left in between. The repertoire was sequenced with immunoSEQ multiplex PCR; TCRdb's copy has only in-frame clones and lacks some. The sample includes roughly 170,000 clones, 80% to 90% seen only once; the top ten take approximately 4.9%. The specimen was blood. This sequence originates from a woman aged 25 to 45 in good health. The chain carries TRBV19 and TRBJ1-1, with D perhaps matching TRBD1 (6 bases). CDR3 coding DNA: TGTGCCAGTAGTATCAGGGGCGGGAGGAACACTGAAGCTTTCTTT. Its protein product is CASSIRGGRNTEAFF.